This TCR beta chain was identified in a study of T cell responses to AZD1222 COVID-19 vaccine. Whole-study results and caveats: Baseline testing showed seropositivity in only six AZD1222 recipients.

Repertoires were generated with immunoSEQ multiplex PCR, while TCRdb's copy carries only in-frame clones and drops some. Among about 140,000 clones listed, under 95% were seen once. V lost 6 bases, J lost 9 bases, and 10 bases stayed unmatched. This CDR3 comprises 15 residues. The germline CDR1 and CDR2 sequences are LGHNA and YNFKEQ. This clone was seen only a few times. Its cognate antigen is unknown. This clonotype originated in an adult in good health. The chain uses TRBV4-2 and TRBJ1-6; TRBD1 matches at 8 bases. The input for sequencing was peripheral blood, taken on day 0 of AZD1222 vaccination. CDR3 region: CASSPRTGRSSPLHF. CDR3 nucleotide sequence: TGTGCCAGCAGTCCTCGGACAGGGCGGAGTTCACCCCTCCACTTT.